The clone carrying this TCR beta chain was observed once. The source of the sample is a study of blood T cell repertoires in COVID-19. The repertoire was sequenced with immunoSEQ multiplex PCR; TCRdb's copy has only in-frame clones and lacks some. The repertoire holds around 250,000 clones, with approximately 90% as singletons. The CDR3 spans 17 residues. V dropped 5 bases and J dropped 0 bases, with 19 bases sitting between them. Germline assignment: CDR1 SEHNR and CDR2 FQNEAQ (reference sequence). This chain connects TRBV7-9 to TRBJ1-1, with a possible D match to TRBD1 (5 bases). The sequence was collected from a man aged 45-65 years who had been exposed to COVID-19. The sample comprised PBMCs or T cells enriched from blood (not recorded which). CDR3 DNA: TGTGCCAGCAGCACCGGATGGAGACAGAGAATGAACACTGAAGCTTTCTTT. This codes for CASSTGWRQRMNTEAFF.